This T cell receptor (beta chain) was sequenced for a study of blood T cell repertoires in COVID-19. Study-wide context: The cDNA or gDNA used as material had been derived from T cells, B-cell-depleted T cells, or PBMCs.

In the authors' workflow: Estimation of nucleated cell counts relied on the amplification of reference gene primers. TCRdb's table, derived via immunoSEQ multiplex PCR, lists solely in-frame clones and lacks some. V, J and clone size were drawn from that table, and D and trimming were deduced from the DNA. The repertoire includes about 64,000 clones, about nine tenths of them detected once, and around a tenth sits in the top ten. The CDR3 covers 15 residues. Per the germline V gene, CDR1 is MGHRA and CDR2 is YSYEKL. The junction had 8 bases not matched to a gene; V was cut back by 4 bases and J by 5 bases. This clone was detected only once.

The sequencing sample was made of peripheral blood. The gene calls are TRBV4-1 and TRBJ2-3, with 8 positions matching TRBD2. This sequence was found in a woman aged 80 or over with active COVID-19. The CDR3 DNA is TGCGCCAGCAGCCCACAGGGACTAGGTGTAGATACGCAGTATTTT. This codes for CASSPQGLGVDTQYF.